This TCR beta chain was captured by sequencing in a study of cytomegalovirus exposure and HLA in healthy donors. As for the study in general: In a later analysis, the roughly 120 validation repertoires were reported to have used the same platform as the roughly 610 first-cohort repertoires. Points from the study as a whole: The study listed roughly 160 cytomegalovirus-associated TCR beta chains. Using the classifier, cytomegalovirus status was reportedly diagnosed with high specificity and sensitivity.

About this clone: As yet, its antigen is unknown.

V was cut by 8 bases and J by 3 bases, with 13 bases left in between. This CDR3 comprises 13 residues. Per germline, CDR1 SEHNR and CDR2 FQNEAQ (reference sequence). TCRdb keeps only in-frame clones here, not all; method: immunoSEQ multiplex PCR. The top ten clones hold around 7.2% of a sample with 150,000 to 200,000 clones, 86% of them seen once. The gene calls are TRBV7-9 and TRBJ2-5; maybe TRBD2 (6 bases). The source material was PBMCs. This TCR was recovered from a man between 25 and 39 years old in good health and CMV-seropositive. CDR3 in DNA: TGTGCCAGCGCCAGAGGCGGGGAAGAGACCCAGTACTTC. Its protein product is CASARGGEETQYF.